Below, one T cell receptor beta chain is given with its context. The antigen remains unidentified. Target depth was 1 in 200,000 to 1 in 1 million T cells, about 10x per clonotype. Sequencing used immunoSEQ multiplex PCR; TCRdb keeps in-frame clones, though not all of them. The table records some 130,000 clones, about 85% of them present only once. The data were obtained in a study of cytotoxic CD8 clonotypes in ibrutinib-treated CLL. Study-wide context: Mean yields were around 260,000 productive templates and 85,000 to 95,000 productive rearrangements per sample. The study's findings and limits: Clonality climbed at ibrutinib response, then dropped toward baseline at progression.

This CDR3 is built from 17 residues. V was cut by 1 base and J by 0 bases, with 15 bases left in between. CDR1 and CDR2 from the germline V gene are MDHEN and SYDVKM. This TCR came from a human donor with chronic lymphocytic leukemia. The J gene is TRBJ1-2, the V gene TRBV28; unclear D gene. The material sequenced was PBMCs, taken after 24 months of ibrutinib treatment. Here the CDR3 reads CASSLLGSPNTNYGYTF. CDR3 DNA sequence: TGTGCCAGCAGTTTATTAGGATCACCAAACACTAACTATGGCTACACCTTC.